This passage covers 20 T cell receptor beta chains from one sample sequenced in a study of T cell responses to AZD1222 COVID-19 vaccine. The assay was immunoSEQ multiplex PCR, and TCRdb's table has in-frame clones only and misses some. The profile shows roughly 90,000 clones, over 80% of them singletons. Material: peripheral blood, obtained on day 0 of MenACWY control vaccination. All receptors derive from an adult in good health.

The V and J genes are TRBV30 and TRBJ1-1, with D perhaps TRBD1 (5 bases). This CDR3 is built from 13 residues. Germline values: CDR1 GTSNPN, CDR2 SVGIG (reference sequence). Trimming cost V 2 bases and J 5 bases, with 12 bases left between them. The CDR3 coding sequence is TGTGCCTGGAGTAGGTCCAGGGAAACTGAAGCTTTCTTT. Translating gives CAWSRSRETEAFF. Full variable domain (missing parts from reference TRBV30 and TRBJ1-1): SQTIHQWPATLVQPVGSPLSLECTVEGTSNPNLYWYRQAAGRGLQLLFYSVGIGQISSEVPQNLSASRPQDRQFILSSKKLLLSDSGFYLCAWSRSRETEAFFGQGTRLTVV.

This clone was observed a single time. The V call is TRBV5-1, the J call TRBJ1-3; possible D gene TRBD1, 5 bases. This CDR3 has 16 amino acids. The germline gives CDR1 SGHRS, CDR2 YFSETQ. The germline V and J ends were trimmed by 3 bases and 0 bases, with 13 bases remaining between them. The CDR3 spells CASSWDLGSSGNTIYF. The CDR3, as DNA: TGCGCCAGCAGCTGGGACCTGGGCAGCTCTGGAAACACCATATATTTT.

The V and J genes are TRBV4-1 and TRBJ1-1; D uncertain. With 2 bases removed from V and 5 bases from J, the gap between germline ends came to 12 bases. The CDR3 length is 14 residues. Germline CDR1 and CDR2: MGHRA and YSYEKL. The CDR3, as DNA: TGCGCCAGCAGCCAAAGAGAGATGGGTACTGAAGCTTTCTTT. It is translated as CASSQREMGTEAFF.

The chain combines TRBV29-1 with TRBJ1-1, with D possibly TRBD1 on 6 matching bases. Trimming pared 6 bases from V and 3 bases from J, leaving 11 bases between. Looked up from germline, CDR1 is SQVTM and CDR2 is ANQGSEA. There are 12 residues in the CDR3. The CDR3 here is CSVREGDTEAFF. The CDR3 coding sequence is TGCAGCGTACGGGAGGGGGACACTGAAGCTTTCTTT.

The gene calls are TRBV30 and TRBJ2-3; the D gene is possibly TRBD2 (5 bases). Deletions cut 3 bases from V and 1 base from J, with 8 bases between. CDR1 and CDR2 (germline): GTSNPN, SVGIG (reference sequence). CDR3 length: 13 amino acids. In DNA, the CDR3 is TGTGCCTGGAGCCCCGGGGGCACAGATACGCAGTATTTT. Protein: CAWSPGGTDTQYF.

With respect to this clone: Other nucleotide sequences from this sample produce the same CDR3. V and J are TRBV29-1 and TRBJ1-1; no definite D call. Looked up from germline, CDR1 is SQVTM and CDR2 is ANQGSEA. The V and J ends lost 4 bases and 0 bases respectively, with 3 bases between them. The CDR3 sequence is 11 residues long. Written as DNA, the CDR3 is TGCAGCGTTGGGATGAACACTGAAGCTTTCTTT. Protein sequence: CSVGMNTEAFF.

This clone was seen a single time. This chain uses TRBV5-8 with TRBJ1-3; possible D gene TRBD1, 5 bases. Germline CDR1 and CDR2: SGHTS and YDEGEE. CDR3 size: 16 residues. V shed 0 bases and J shed 0 bases, with 10 bases lying between them. CDR3 residues: CASSLVGGPSGNTIYF. The CDR3 DNA reads as TGTGCCAGCAGCTTGGTCGGGGGACCCTCTGGAAACACCATATATTTT.

The chain carries TRBV12-5 and TRBJ1-3; D is possibly TRBD1 (5 bases). Trimming cost V 1 base and J 1 base, with 5 bases left between them. The V gene's germline CDR1 is LGHNT and CDR2 FRNRAP. This CDR3 spans 14 amino acids. The CDR3: CASGLEGSGNTIYF. CDR3 coding DNA: TGTGCTAGTGGTTTGGAGGGGTCTGGAAACACCATATATTTT.

This chain joins TRBV4-3 and TRBJ1-2; TRBD1 might be the D (5 bases). The V end was cut by 0 bases, the J end by 4 bases, with 12 bases between. This CDR3 region has 15 residues. Germline V gives CDR1 LGHNA, CDR2 YSLEER. CDR3 amino acids: CASSQDSGQGYGYTF. CDR3 bases: TGCGCCAGCAGCCAAGATAGTGGTCAGGGCTATGGCTACACCTTC.

This chain connects TRBV7-8 to TRBJ1-2, with D hard to call. The CDR3 runs 13 residues. V lost 5 bases and J 8 bases, leaving 15 bases between the germline ends. Per the germline V gene, CDR1 is SGHVS and CDR2 is FQNEAQ. The CDR3 loop is CASSQSGSGGYTF. DNA of the CDR3: TGTGCCAGCAGCCAATCGGGGTCGGGAGGCTACACCTTC.

The chain joins TRBV6-4 to TRBJ1-1, with D possibly being TRBD1 (6 bases). The length of the CDR3 is 14 residues. CDR1 and CDR2 from the germline V gene are MRHNA and SNTAGT. V was shortened by 3 bases and J by 4 bases, with 12 bases between the two germline ends. The CDR3 region is CASSETGGGTEAFF. The CDR3 coding sequence is TGTGCCAGCAGTGAGACGGGGGGCGGCACTGAAGCTTTCTTT.

This clone was recorded a few times. The V and J genes are TRBV10-3 and TRBJ2-5; TRBD1 matches 11 bases. The CDR3 has 16 residues. The trim removed 3 bases at V and 7 bases at J, leaving 10 bases unmatched. From germline, CDR1 is ENHRY and CDR2 SYGVKD. The CDR3 DNA follows: TGTGCCATCAGTGAAAGTGGGACAGGGGGAGAGGGGACCCAGTACTTC. Amino acids: CAISESGTGGEGTQYF.

The chain uses TRBV6-5 and TRBJ2-7, with unresolved D. The CDR3 spans 14 residues. The germline V gene has CDR1 MNHEY and CDR2 SVGAGI. Trimming took 4 bases from V and 7 from J, leaving 17 bases between them. This CDR3 reads CASSLSTDAREQYF. CDR3 in DNA: TGTGCCAGCAGTTTATCCACGGACGCCAGGGAGCAGTACTTC.

V gene TRBV11-2 combines with J gene TRBJ2-2; 13 bases align to TRBD2. Germline V gene lookup returns CDR1 SGHAT and CDR2 FQNNGV. This CDR3 is built from 16 residues. Trimming took 5 bases from V and 7 from J; bases not matched to a gene: 7. In DNA form, the CDR3 reads TGTGCCAGCAGCCGAACTAGCGGGAGGGTTATCGGGGAGCTGTTTTTT. Translating gives CASSRTSGRVIGELFF.

The sample holds one count of this clone. The rearrangement uses TRBV19 and TRBJ2-7; tentatively, D is TRBD1 (5 bases). V was pared by 3 bases and J by 6 bases, with 15 bases between. Germline V gene sequence: CDR1 LNHDA, CDR2 SQIVND (reference sequence). The CDR3 runs 14 residues. The CDR3 is CASSILRDSGEQYF. CDR3 nucleotide sequence: TGTGCCAGTAGTATCCTCAGGGATTCGGGCGAGCAGTACTTC. The full variable domain, with the rest looked up from reference TRBV19 and TRBJ2-7, is DGGITQSPKYLFRKEGQNVTLSCEQNLNHDAMYWYRQDPGQGLRLIYYSQIVNDFQKGDIAEGYSVSREKKESFPLTVTSAQKNPTAFYLCASSILRDSGEQYFGPGTRLTVT.

The chain joins TRBV5-6 to TRBJ2-1; D ambiguous. The V gene lost 0 bases and the J gene lost 7 bases, with 14 bases spanning the gap. Germline CDR1 is SGHDT and CDR2 is YYEEEE. The CDR3 is made up of 15 amino acids. CDR3 nucleotide sequence: TGTGCCAGCAGCTTGGGGGGTTCCTTTGTTAATGAGCAGTTCTTC. As protein: CASSLGGSFVNEQFF.

V and J are TRBV6-2 or TRBV6-3 and TRBJ2-5; 7 nucleotides agree with TRBD1. This CDR3 contains 15 residues. The trim removed 5 bases at V and 7 bases at J, leaving 13 bases unmatched. Per the germline V gene, CDR1 is MNHEY and CDR2 is SVGEGT. CDR3 sequence: CASSIEGASTGTQYF. Written as DNA, the CDR3 is TGTGCCAGCAGTATTGAGGGGGCTTCCACGGGGACCCAGTACTTC.

The rearrangement links TRBV6-5 to TRBJ2-1; D gene uncertain. Germline CDR1 reads MNHEY; CDR2 reads SVGAGI. Trimming pared 0 bases from V and 6 bases from J, leaving 9 bases between. There are 14 residues in the CDR3. Written as DNA, the CDR3 is TGTGCCAGCAGTTACTCGAAGTTTTCCAATGAGCAGTTCTTC. Translated: CASSYSKFSNEQFF.

The chain links TRBV9 to TRBJ2-7; unclear D gene. The V gene's germline CDR1 is SGDLS and CDR2 YYNGEE. The CDR3 totals 10 residues. Trimming removed 6 bases from V and 7 bases from J, with 8 bases in between. The CDR3 region is CASNLVEQYF. CDR3 nucleotides: TGTGCCAGCAACCTCGTGGAGCAGTACTTC.

The CDR3: CASSGRTKGYEQFF. The CDR3 DNA sequence: TGTGCCAGCAGCGGAAGGACCAAGGGGTATGAGCAGTTCTTC. V usage is TRBV9 and J usage is TRBJ2-1, with D possibly being TRBD1 (5 bases). V lost 3 bases and J 8 bases, leaving 15 bases between the germline ends. Looked up from germline, CDR1 is SGDLS and CDR2 is YYNGEE. This CDR3 comprises 14 residues. The full variable domain, completed using reference TRBV9 and TRBJ2-1, is DSGVTQTPKHLITATGQRVTLRCSPRSGDLSVYWYQQSLDQGLQFLIQYYNGEERAKGNILERFSAQQFPDLHSELNLSSLELGDSALYFCASSGRTKGYEQFFGPGTRLTVL.